This entry lists 19 T cell receptor beta chains sequenced from one sample in a study of cytomegalovirus exposure and HLA in healthy donors. The PCR used 60 Vbeta and 13 Jbeta primers. Only in-frame clones appear in the TCRdb table, and some are missing; sequencing was by immunoSEQ multiplex PCR. The sample yields around 100,000 clones, 75% to 80% seen once. Sequenced input: PBMCs. These receptor sequences come from a woman aged 40-49 years in good health and CMV-seropositive.

This rearrangement joins TRBV4-1 to TRBJ2-1; tentative D call: TRBD2 (6 bases). V lost 0 bases and J lost 1, with 19 bases in between. The CDR3 is 19 residues long. CDR1 and CDR2 (germline): MGHRA, YSYEKL. CDR3 sequence: CASSQDAPPGDSSYNEQFF. The CDR3 coding sequence is TGCGCCAGCAGCCAAGATGCGCCTCCGGGGGACTCATCCTACAATGAGCAGTTCTTC.

The chain joins TRBV7-8 to TRBJ2-7, with TRBD1 identical over 8 bases. V lost 6 bases, J lost 5 bases, and 12 bases stayed unmatched. The CDR3 contains 15 residues. Germline values: CDR1 SGHVS, CDR2 FQNEAQ. The CDR3, as DNA: TGTGCCAGCAGGGACCTCCGGGACAGGTCCCACGAGCAGTACTTC. Its translation is CASRDLRDRSHEQYF.

The chain recombines TRBV28 with TRBJ2-6; maybe TRBD1 (5 bases). Germline values: CDR1 MDHEN, CDR2 SYDVKM. Trimming shortened V by 3 bases and J by 2 bases, and 14 bases separated the two germline ends. This CDR3 has 17 residues. This CDR3 is CASSFRTITTGANVLTF. CDR3 nucleotides: TGTGCCAGCAGTTTTCGGACAATTACTACTGGGGCCAACGTCCTGACTTTC. Variable domain in full (rest from reference TRBV28 and TRBJ2-6): DVKVTQSSRYLVKRTGEKVFLECVQDMDHENMFWYRQDPGLGLRLIYFSYDVKMKEKGDIPEGYSVSREKKERFSLILESASTNQTSMYLCASSFRTITTGANVLTFGAGSRLTVL.

This rearrangement joins TRBV11-3 to TRBJ1-2, with a weak D call TRBD1 (5 bases). The CDR3 extends over 12 amino acids. Germline V gives CDR1 SGHNT, CDR2 YENEEA. With 5 bases removed from V and 7 bases from J, the gap between germline ends came to 11 bases. In DNA form, the CDR3 reads TGTGCCAGCAGCCAACGGGGGAGTGGCTACACCTTC. This sequence encodes CASSQRGSGYTF.

The rearrangement links TRBV9 to TRBJ1-1; D ambiguous. V was pared by 4 bases and J by 8 bases, with 15 bases between. The CDR3 spans 13 residues. Germline-derived CDR1 and CDR2 are SGDLS and YYNGEE. CDR3 sequence reads: CASSPLPTREAFF. CDR3 nucleotide sequence: TGTGCCAGCAGCCCTCTGCCGACGAGGGAAGCTTTCTTT.

This clone was counted a few times. This rearrangement joins TRBV15 to TRBJ2-7, with 7 bases lining up with TRBD2. V lost 0 bases, J lost 5 bases, and 10 bases stayed unmatched. The CDR3 is 16 amino acids. Germline assignment: CDR1 LNHNV and CDR2 YYDKDF (reference sequence). Here the CDR3 reads CATSRDRGTGGDEQYF. The CDR3 DNA reads TGTGCCACCAGCAGAGATCGTGGGACGGGGGGTGACGAGCAGTACTTC.

The V gene is TRBV18, the J gene TRBJ2-1; 11 bases are shared with TRBD1. CDR1 is KGHSH, CDR2 LQKENI, per germline. The CDR3 consists of 15 residues. V shed 5 bases and J 5 bases; nucleotides not matched to a gene: 5. As DNA, the CDR3 is TGTGCCAGCTCATCGGACAGGGGGCGCAACAATGAGCAGTTCTTC. As protein: CASSSDRGRNNEQFF.

The chain couples TRBV30 to TRBJ2-7; possible D gene TRBD1, 6 bases. With 4 bases removed from V and 5 bases from J, the gap between germline ends came to 18 bases. Germline V gene lookup returns CDR1 GTSNPN and CDR2 SVGIG (reference sequence). This CDR3 spans 14 amino acids. The CDR3 bases are TGTGCCTGGAATAGCCCAGGGGCAGGTAACGAGCAGTACTTC. Its protein is CAWNSPGAGNEQYF.

This chain connects TRBV6-4 to TRBJ2-3, with TRBD2 matching 9 bases. CDR1 is MRHNA and CDR2 is SNTAGT in the germline V gene. V was pared by 4 bases and J by 4 bases, with 6 bases of the junction left unmatched. This CDR3 spans 15 amino acids. The CDR3 spells CASSALAGNPDTQYF. CDR3 DNA: TGTGCCAGCAGTGCCCTAGCGGGGAACCCAGATACGCAGTATTTT.

The chain employs TRBV9 and TRBJ2-3; 12 nucleotides align to TRBD2. After removal of 4 bases from V and 4 bases from J, the junction contained 7 bases not matched to a gene. The germline CDR1 and CDR2 sequences are SGDLS and YYNGEE. This CDR3 has 16 residues. In nucleotides, the CDR3 is TGTGCCAGCAGCCGACGACTAGCGGGAGTTGCAGATACGCAGTATTTT. Protein: CASSRRLAGVADTQYF.

The CDR3 region is CASSVSFQEADTQYF. CDR3 DNA: TGTGCCAGCAGCGTAAGTTTTCAGGAGGCAGATACGCAGTATTTT. This rearrangement joins TRBV9 to TRBJ2-3; D is possibly TRBD2 (5 bases). CDR3 length: 15 amino acids. The germline V gene encodes CDR1 SGDLS and CDR2 YYNGEE. V lost 1 base to trimming and J lost 4 bases, with 13 bases between them.

This chain connects TRBV19 to TRBJ2-1; 10 nucleotides align to TRBD1. Germline CDR1 LNHDA, CDR2 SQIVND (reference sequence). Trimming took 4 bases from V and 11 from J; bases not matched to a gene: 11. This CDR3 spans 15 amino acids. The CDR3 is CASSTPGQGYPKQFF. CDR3 DNA sequence: TGTGCCAGTAGTACGCCGGGACAGGGGTACCCAAAGCAGTTCTTC.

V and J are TRBV6-1 and TRBJ1-2, with 8 nucleotides matching TRBD1. The CDR3 loop spans 15 amino acids. Germline V lookup: CDR1 MNHNS, CDR2 SASEGT. J gave up 6 bases and V 2 bases, and 8 bases lay outside the gene matches. The chain's CDR3 is CASSELRGRVDGYTF. The CDR3 DNA reads TGTGCCAGCAGTGAACTCAGGGGGCGCGTAGATGGCTACACCTTC.

This chain joins TRBV2 and TRBJ2-5, with D perhaps matching TRBD1 (6 bases). CDR3 size: 14 residues. Germline CDR1 reads SNHLY; CDR2 reads FYNNEI. V was trimmed by 10 bases and J by 3 bases, leaving 18 bases between them. In nucleotides, the CDR3 is TGTGCCATCTTCGTCTGGGACACCAAAGAGACCCAGTACTTC. This encodes CAIFVWDTKETQYF.

V is TRBV6-5 and J is TRBJ2-7; 8 bases match TRBD1. Losses at the gene ends were 6 bases for V and 7 bases for J; bases not matched to a gene: 5. The CDR3 length is 12 residues. Looked up from germline, CDR1 is MNHEY and CDR2 is SVGAGI. CDR3 nucleotide sequence: TGTGCCAGCAGGAAGGACAGGGCGGAGCAGTACTTC. Translation gives CASRKDRAEQYF.

J is TRBJ1-2 and V is TRBV7-9; D may be TRBD1 (6 bases). Germline V gene sequence: CDR1 SEHNR, CDR2 FQNEAQ (reference sequence). The CDR3 loop spans 14 amino acids. V lost 5 bases and J 7 bases, leaving 17 bases between the germline ends. The DNA of the CDR3 is TGTGCCAGCAGCACGGACAGCCCGGCGAGTGGCTACACCTTC. Encoded protein: CASSTDSPASGYTF.

This chain uses TRBV6-6 with TRBJ1-5; D unresolved. Trimming stripped 10 bases from V and 5 bases from J, with 18 bases between. Looked up from germline, CDR1 is MNHNY and CDR2 is SVGAGI (reference sequence). This CDR3 is 14 amino acids long. CDR3 residues: CATWLGSRDQPQHF. As DNA, the CDR3 is TGTGCCACCTGGCTCGGGTCCCGAGATCAGCCCCAGCATTTT.

This chain uses TRBV5-4 with TRBJ2-6, with 10 bases identical to TRBD2. This CDR3 is built from 17 residues. J gave up 4 bases and V 0 bases, and 4 bases lay outside the gene matches. Germline CDR1 is SGHNT and CDR2 is YYREEE (reference sequence). The CDR3 region has the DNA TGTGCCAGCAGCTTGGTGACTAGCGGGTCCGGGGCCAACGTCCTGACTTTC. It codes for CASSLVTSGSGANVLTF. The full variable domain, completed using reference TRBV5-4 and TRBJ2-6, is ETGVTQSPTHLIKTRGQQVTLRCSSQSGHNTVSWYQQALGQGPQFIFQYYREEENGRGNFPPRFSGLQFPNYSSELNVNALELDDSALYLCASSLVTSGSGANVLTFGAGSRLTVL.

This clone was seen a handful of times. The J gene is TRBJ2-7, the V gene TRBV7-9; 9 bases align to TRBD1. V lost 1 base, J lost 7 bases, and 8 bases stayed unmatched. Germline V gene sequence: CDR1 SEHNR, CDR2 FQNEAQ (reference sequence). This CDR3 contains 15 residues. The CDR3 DNA is TGTGCCAGCAGCTTAGGCGGGACAGGGTTCAGGGAGCAGTACTTC. This gives the protein CASSLGGTGFREQYF.